This T cell receptor beta chain was documented in a study of cytomegalovirus exposure and HLA in healthy donors. The CDR3 runs 13 residues. CDR1 and CDR2 from the germline V gene are SGHRS and YFSETQ. V lost 6 bases and J lost 0, with 7 bases in between. Profiling relied on immunoSEQ multiplex PCR, and the TCRdb table lists in-frame clones only, not all of them. The sample carries some 63,000 clones, roughly 90% recorded once. For this clone: Its antigen remains unidentified.

Study-wide results and limits: Reports showed the classifier diagnosing cytomegalovirus status with high specificity and sensitivity. The finding came from a later analysis; first-cohort TCR clusters tended to co-occur in the 130 or so validation repertoires. The study designated around 150 TCR beta chains cytomegalovirus-associated. Specific recognition of CMV antigens was confirmed in vitro for a few chains (all CMV-associated).

The J gene is TRBJ1-3, the V gene TRBV5-1; D is unclear. The receptor was derived from a woman under 30 in good health and CMV-seronegative. The sample taken for sequencing was PBMCs. The DNA of the CDR3 is TGCGCCAGCACCTCTATCTCTGGAAACACCATATATTTT. It codes for CASTSISGNTIYF.